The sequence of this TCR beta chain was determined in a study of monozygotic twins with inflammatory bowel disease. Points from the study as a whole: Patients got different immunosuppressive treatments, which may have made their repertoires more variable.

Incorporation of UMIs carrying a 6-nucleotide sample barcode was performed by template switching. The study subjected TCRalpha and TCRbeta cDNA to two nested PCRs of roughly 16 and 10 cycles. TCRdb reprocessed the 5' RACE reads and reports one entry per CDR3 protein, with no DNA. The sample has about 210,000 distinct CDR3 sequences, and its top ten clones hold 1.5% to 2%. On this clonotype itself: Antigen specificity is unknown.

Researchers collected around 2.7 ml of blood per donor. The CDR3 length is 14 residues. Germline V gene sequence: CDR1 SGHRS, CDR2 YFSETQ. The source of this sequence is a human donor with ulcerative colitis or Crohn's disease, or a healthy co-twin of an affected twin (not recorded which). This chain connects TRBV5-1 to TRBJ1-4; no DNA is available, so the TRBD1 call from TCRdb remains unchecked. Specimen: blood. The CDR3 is CASSPAAPDEKLFF.